This T cell receptor (beta chain) was recovered during a study of T cells in women clearing cervical HPV infection. This table comes from immunoSEQ multiplex PCR, and its TCRdb copy is limited to in-frame clones, with some not included. This table lists roughly 47,000 clones. CDR1 is DFQATT and CDR2 is SNEGSKA in the germline V gene (reference sequence). The CDR3 length is 11 residues. V was trimmed by 5 bases and J by 7 bases, leaving 9 bases between them. On this clone: The read stops 3 residues short of the end of the CDR3; the missing end is completed from the germline J gene.

The receptor was isolated from a woman between 18 and 70 years old with a cervical HPV16 infection that either progressed to CIN3+ or cleared (not recorded which). Sequencing was performed on blood buffy coat. The chain joins TRBV20-1 to TRBJ2-1; D perhaps matches TRBD2 (5 bases). Partial CDR3 DNA: TGCAGTGCTCCTCGGGGTAATGAG. Residues: CSAPRGNE. The whole CDR3 region reads CSAPRGNEQFF.